This T cell receptor (beta chain) emerged from a study of human T cells and chemical hapten exposure. In TCRdb, the RACE reads were re-called with MiXCR into one record per CDR3 protein. The table records about 380,000 distinct CDR3 sequences, 5.1% of them present only once. The time point denotes: pre-sensitization, week 0. Treatment noted: therapeutic diphenylcyclopropenone sensitization with weekly scalp DPC. CDR3 length equals 12 residues. Germline V gives CDR1 ENHRY, CDR2 SYGVKD. Trimming took 2 bases from V and 8 from J, leaving 9 bases between them. The sequence came from a woman aged 50 to 60 with alopecia areata. Some clones in this sample may be carry-over from other donors' samples. The sequencing here drew on whole blood, taken in connection with sensitization to the hapten diphenylcyclopropenone (DPC). The V and J genes are TRBV10-3 and TRBJ1-1; D is uncertain. In DNA form, the CDR3 reads TGTGCCATCAGTGAGGACGGCTGGGAAGCTTTCTTT. It codes for CAISEDGWEAFF.